This is a list of T cell receptor beta chains from one sample in a study of T cells in Graves' hyperthyroidism and ophthalmopathy. Via MiXCR, TCRdb re-called the multiplex PCR reads, giving one row per CDR3 protein. The repertoire includes roughly 380,000 distinct CDR3 sequences, 15% to 20% of them detected once, and roughly a sixth sits in the top ten. Sequenced sample: blood. These receptors all stem from a woman aged 35 to 49 with Graves' ophthalmopathy. Both conserved end residues are part of each CDR3. D genes are given only for firm matches. The size entry is marked missing in some rows and otherwise reads once, few, many or a size class.

V gene	J gene	CDR3 length	D gene	clone size	CDR3 protein	CDR3 DNA
TRBV12-3/TRBV12-4	TRBJ2-2	15	-	-	CASKVVGADTGELFF	TGTGCCAGCAAGGTGGTGGGGGCAGACACCGGGGAGCTGTTTTTT
TRBV6-2/TRBV6-3	TRBJ2-7	12	-	many	CASSYGTGEQYF	TGTGCCAGCAGTTACGGAACCGGCGAGCAGTACTTC
TRBV15	TRBJ2-5	15	-	many	CATSSTGTQQETQYF	TGTGCCACCAGCAGCACCGGGACTCAACAAGAGACCCAGTACTTC
TRBV28	TRBJ2-4	15	-	many	CASSSNGAHKNIQYF	TGTGCCAGCAGTTCCAACGGGGCCCACAAAAACATTCAGTACTTC
TRBV7-6	TRBJ2-5	16	TRBD1	many	CASSFPGTGIQETQYF	TGTGCCAGCAGCTTCCCCGGGACAGGGATACAAGAGACCCAGTACTTC
TRBV19	TRBJ2-2	13	-	few	CACGQVNTGELFF	TGTGCTTGCGGGCAGGTTAACACCGGGGAGCTGTTTTTT
TRBV5-5	TRBJ1-5	16	-	many	CASSLQGADSNQPRHF	TGTGCCAGCAGCTTGCAAGGGGCGGATAGCAATCAGCCCCGGCATTTT
TRBV12-3/TRBV12-4	TRBJ2-2	16	-	few	CASTLGGLTNTGELFF	TGTGCCAGCACCCTCGGAGGACTGACGAACACCGGGGAGCTGTTTTTT
TRBV6-1	TRBJ2-2	15	-	many	CASNSVGLGTGELFF	TGTGCCAGCAACTCCGTAGGTCTTGGTACCGGGGAGCTGTTTTTT
TRBV6-2/TRBV6-3	TRBJ2-5	14	-	-	CASSYSPGQETQYF	TGTGCCAGCAGTTACTCCCCGGGACAAGAGACCCAGTACTTC
TRBV5-1	TRBJ2-7	15	-	many	CASSYGGRSSYEQYF	TGCGCCAGCAGTTACGGGGGTCGGAGCTCCTACGAGCAGTACTTC
TRBV6-5	TRBJ1-3	15	-	many	CASSFEGINGNTIYF	TGTGCCAGCAGTTTCGAAGGGATAAACGGAAACACCATATATTTT
TRBV29-1	TRBJ2-2	13	-	many	CSVDEPYTGELFF	TGCAGCGTTGATGAACCATACACCGGGGAGCTGTTTTTT
TRBV10-3	TRBJ1-3	14	-	many	CAIQRGDSGNTIYF	TGTGCCATCCAACGAGGGGACTCTGGAAACACCATATATTTT
TRBV6-1	TRBJ1-1	13	-	few	CASSDRMNTEAFF	TGTGCCAGCAGCGACAGGATGAACACTGAAGCTTTCTTT
TRBV5-1	TRBJ1-1	16	TRBD1	many	CASKVFPTGGGTEAFF	TGCGCCAGTAAGGTCTTCCCGACAGGGGGAGGAACTGAAGCTTTCTTT
TRBV6-5	TRBJ1-2	11	-	many	CASRHDRSYTF	TGTGCCAGCAGACACGACAGGAGCTACACCTTC
TRBV4-2	TRBJ2-7	21	TRBD2	-	CASSQPGYPNLAGGRDYEQYF	TGTGCCAGCAGCCAACCCGGGTACCCAAACCTAGCGGGGGGTAGAGACTACGAGCAGTACTTC
TRBV6-1	TRBJ2-2	12	-	many	CASSGDIGELFF	TGTGCCAGCAGTGGAGATATCGGGGAGCTGTTTTTT
TRBV11-3	TRBJ2-5	15	-	few	CASSLGTTRGETQYF	TGTGCCAGCAGCTTAGGGACAACAAGGGGAGAGACCCAGTACTTC
TRBV28	TRBJ2-2	13	-	-	CASKQDNTGELFF	TGTGCCAGTAAACAGGATAACACCGGGGAGCTGTTTTTT
TRBV9	TRBJ2-2	17	TRBD1	few	CASIVEGGSANTGELFF	TGTGCCAGCATCGTAGAAGGGGGCAGCGCGAACACCGGGGAGCTGTTTTTT